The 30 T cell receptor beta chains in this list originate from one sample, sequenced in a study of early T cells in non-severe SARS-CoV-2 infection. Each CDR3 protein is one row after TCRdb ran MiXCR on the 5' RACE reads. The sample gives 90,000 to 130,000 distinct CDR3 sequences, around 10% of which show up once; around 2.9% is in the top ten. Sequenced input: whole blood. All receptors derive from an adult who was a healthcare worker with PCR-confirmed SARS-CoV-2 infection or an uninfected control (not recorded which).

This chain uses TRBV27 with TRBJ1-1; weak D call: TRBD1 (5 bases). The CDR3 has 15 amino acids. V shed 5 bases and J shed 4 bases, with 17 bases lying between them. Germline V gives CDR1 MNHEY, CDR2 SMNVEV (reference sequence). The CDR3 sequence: CASSPRDPGFTEAFF. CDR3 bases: TGTGCCAGCAGTCCCAGGGACCCGGGCTTCACTGAAGCTTTCTTT.

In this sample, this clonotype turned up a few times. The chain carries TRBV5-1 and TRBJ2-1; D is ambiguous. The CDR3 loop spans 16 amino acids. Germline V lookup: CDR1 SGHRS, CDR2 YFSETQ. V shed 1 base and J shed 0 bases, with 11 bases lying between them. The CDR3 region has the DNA TGCGCCAGCAGCTTGCAGTCCTCTAGCTCCTACAATGAGCAGTTCTTC. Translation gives CASSLQSSSSYNEQFF.

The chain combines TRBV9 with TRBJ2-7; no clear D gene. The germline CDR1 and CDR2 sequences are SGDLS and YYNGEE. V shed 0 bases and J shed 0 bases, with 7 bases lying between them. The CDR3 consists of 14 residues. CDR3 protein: CASSVGSNSYEQYF. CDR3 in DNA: TGTGCCAGCAGCGTAGGATCCAACTCCTACGAGCAGTACTTC.

The CDR3 DNA is TGTGCCAGCAGCGACGAAAAGGCACTAGCGGGAGACACCGGGGAGCTGTTTTTT. Its protein is CASSDEKALAGDTGELFF. The gene calls are TRBV21-1 and TRBJ2-2; the D call of TRBD2 is as the table states it, not checked on the DNA. TRBV21-1 is classified as a pseudogene. This CDR3 region has 18 residues.

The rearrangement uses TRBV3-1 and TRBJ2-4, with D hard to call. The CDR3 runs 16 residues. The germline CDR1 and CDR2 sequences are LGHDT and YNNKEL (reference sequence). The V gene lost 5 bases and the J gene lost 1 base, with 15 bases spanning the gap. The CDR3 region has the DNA TGTGCCAGCAGCACCCATTTGGGTGCGGCCAAAAACATTCAGTACTTC. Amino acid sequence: CASSTHLGAAKNIQYF.

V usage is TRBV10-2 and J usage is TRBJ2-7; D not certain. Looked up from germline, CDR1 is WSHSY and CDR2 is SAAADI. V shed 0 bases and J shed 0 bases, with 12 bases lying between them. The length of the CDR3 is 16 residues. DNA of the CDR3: TGCGCCAGCAGTGAGTCCACCGGACCGGTCTCCTACGAGCAGTACTTC. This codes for CASSESTGPVSYEQYF.

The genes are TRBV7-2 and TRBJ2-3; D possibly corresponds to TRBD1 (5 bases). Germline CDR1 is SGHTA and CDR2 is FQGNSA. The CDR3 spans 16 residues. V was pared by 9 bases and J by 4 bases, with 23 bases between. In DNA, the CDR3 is TGTGCCAGGGAAAGGGGCGAGGCTCTCCGGGCAGATACGCAGTATTTT. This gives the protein CARERGEALRADTQYF.

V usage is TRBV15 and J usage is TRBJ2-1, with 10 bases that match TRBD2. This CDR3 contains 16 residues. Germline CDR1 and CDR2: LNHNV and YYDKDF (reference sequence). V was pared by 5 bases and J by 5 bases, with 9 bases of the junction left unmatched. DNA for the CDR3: TGTGCCACCAGCCCCCTCGGACTAGCGGACGACAATGAGCAGTTCTTC. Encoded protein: CATSPLGLADDNEQFF.

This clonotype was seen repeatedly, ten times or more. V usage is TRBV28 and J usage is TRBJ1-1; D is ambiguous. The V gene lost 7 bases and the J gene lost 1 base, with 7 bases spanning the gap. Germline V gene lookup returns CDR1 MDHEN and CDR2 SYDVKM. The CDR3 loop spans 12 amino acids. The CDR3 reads CASKDGNTEAFF. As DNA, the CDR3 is TGTGCCAGCAAGGACGGGAACACTGAAGCTTTCTTT.

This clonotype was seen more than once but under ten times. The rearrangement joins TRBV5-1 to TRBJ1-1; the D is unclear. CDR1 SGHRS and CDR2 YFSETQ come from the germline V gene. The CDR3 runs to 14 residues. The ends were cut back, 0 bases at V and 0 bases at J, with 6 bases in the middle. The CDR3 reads CASSLGVLNTEAFF. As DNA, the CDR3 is TGCGCCAGCAGCTTGGGGGTCTTGAACACTGAAGCTTTCTTT.

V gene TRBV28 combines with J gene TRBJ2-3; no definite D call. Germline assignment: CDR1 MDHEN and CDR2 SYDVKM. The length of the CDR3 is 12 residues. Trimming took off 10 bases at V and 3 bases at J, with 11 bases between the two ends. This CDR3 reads CATFPGTDTQYF. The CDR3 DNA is TGTGCCACCTTCCCTGGGACAGATACGCAGTATTTT.

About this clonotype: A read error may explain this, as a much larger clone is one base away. CDR3 in DNA: TGTGCCAGCACCGACCTGAATGGCTACACCTTC. The encoded protein is CASTDLNGYTF. The chain carries TRBV2 and TRBJ1-2; D is ambiguous. The CDR3 contains 11 residues. Trimming pared 7 bases from V and 6 bases from J, leaving 9 bases between. The V gene's germline CDR1 is SNHLY and CDR2 FYNNEI.

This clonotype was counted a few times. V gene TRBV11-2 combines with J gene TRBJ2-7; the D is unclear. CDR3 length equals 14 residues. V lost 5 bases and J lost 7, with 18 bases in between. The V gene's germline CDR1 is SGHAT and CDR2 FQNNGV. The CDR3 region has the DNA TGTGCCAGCAGCCAAAAGAGAGGCTACGTAGAGCAGTACTTC. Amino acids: CASSQKRGYVEQYF.

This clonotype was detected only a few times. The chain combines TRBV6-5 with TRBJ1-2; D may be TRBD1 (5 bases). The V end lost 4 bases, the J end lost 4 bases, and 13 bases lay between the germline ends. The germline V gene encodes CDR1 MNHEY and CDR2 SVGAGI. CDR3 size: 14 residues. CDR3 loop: CASSFGQEFYGYTF. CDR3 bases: TGTGCCAGCAGTTTTGGACAAGAGTTCTATGGCTACACCTTC.

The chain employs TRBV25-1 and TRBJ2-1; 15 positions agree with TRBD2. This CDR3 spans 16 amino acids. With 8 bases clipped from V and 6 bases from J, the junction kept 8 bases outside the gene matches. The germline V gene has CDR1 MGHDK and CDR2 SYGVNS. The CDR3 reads CASSRTSGRVINEQFF. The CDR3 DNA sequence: TGTGCCAGCTCTCGGACTAGCGGGAGGGTGATCAATGAGCAGTTCTTC.

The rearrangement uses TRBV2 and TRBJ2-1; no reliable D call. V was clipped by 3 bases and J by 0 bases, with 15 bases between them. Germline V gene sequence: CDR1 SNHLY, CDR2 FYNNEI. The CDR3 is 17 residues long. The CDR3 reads CASSDVASSISYNEQFF. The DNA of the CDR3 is TGTGCCAGCAGTGATGTGGCCTCCTCCATCTCCTACAATGAGCAGTTCTTC.

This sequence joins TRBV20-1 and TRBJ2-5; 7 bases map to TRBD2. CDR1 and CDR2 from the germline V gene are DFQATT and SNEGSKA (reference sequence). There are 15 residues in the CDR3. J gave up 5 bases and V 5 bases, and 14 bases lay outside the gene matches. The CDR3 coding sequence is TGCAGTGCTGTCGCACCGGGGCAGGGAGGGGAGACCCAGTACTTC. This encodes CSAVAPGQGGETQYF.

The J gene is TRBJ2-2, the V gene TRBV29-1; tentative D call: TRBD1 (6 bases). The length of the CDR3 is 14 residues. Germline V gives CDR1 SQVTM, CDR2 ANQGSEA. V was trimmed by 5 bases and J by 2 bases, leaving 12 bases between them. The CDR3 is CSVPGTPNTGELFF. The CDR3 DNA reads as TGCAGCGTTCCCGGGACACCAAACACCGGGGAGCTGTTTTTT.

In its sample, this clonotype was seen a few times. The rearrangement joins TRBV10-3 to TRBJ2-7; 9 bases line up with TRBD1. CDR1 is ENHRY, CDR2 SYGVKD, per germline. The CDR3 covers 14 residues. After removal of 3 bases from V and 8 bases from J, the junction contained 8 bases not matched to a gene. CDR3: CAISDSDRGDKQYF. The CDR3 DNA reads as TGTGCCATCAGTGACTCCGACAGGGGGGATAAGCAGTACTTC.

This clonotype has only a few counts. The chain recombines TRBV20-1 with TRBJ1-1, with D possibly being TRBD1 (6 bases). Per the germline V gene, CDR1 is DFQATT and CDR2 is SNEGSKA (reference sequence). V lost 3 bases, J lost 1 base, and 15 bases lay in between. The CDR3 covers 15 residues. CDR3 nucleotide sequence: TGCAGTGCTAGGACCCTGGACAGACGGAACACTGAAGCTTTCTTT. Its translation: CSARTLDRRNTEAFF.

The CDR3 region is CAWSPGSSNYGYTF. DNA of the CDR3: TGTGCCTGGTCCCCCGGGTCCTCCAACTATGGCTACACCTTC. The V call is TRBV30, the J call TRBJ1-2; no firm D call. Germline loops: CDR1 GTSNPN, CDR2 SVGIG (reference sequence). V gave up 5 bases and J gave up 2 bases, with 15 bases separating them. This CDR3 comprises 14 residues.

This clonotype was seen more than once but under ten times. The CDR3: CASSLSVAGRGDTQYF. CDR3 bases: TGTGCCAGCAGCCTCTCGGTAGCGGGTCGGGGAGATACGCAGTATTTT. The V call is TRBV7-2, the J call TRBJ2-3, with 7 nucleotides matching TRBD2. The CDR3 loop spans 16 amino acids. Germline V gene data show CDR1 as SGHTA and CDR2 as FQGNSA. Losses at the gene ends were 5 bases for V and 5 bases for J; bases not matched to a gene: 13. Drawing the rest from reference TRBV7-2 and TRBJ2-3, the complete variable domain is GAGVSQSPSNKVTEKGKDVELRCDPISGHTALYWYRQSLGQGLEFLIYFQGNSAPDKSGLPSDRFSAERTGGSVSTLTIQRTQQEDSAVYLCASSLSVAGRGDTQYFGPGTRLTVL.

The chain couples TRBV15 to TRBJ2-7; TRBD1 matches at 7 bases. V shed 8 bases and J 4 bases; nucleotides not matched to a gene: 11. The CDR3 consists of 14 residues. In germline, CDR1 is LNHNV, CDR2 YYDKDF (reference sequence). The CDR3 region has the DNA TGTGCCACCTCCGACAGGGAGTTGGTTTACGAGCAGTACTTC. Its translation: CATSDRELVYEQYF. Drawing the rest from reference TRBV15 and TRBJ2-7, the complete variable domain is DAMVIQNPRYQVTQFGKPVTLSCSQTLNHNVMYWYQQKSSQAPKLLFHYYDKDFNNEADTPDNFQSRRPNTSFCFLDIRSPGLGDTAMYLCATSDRELVYEQYFGPGTRLTVT.

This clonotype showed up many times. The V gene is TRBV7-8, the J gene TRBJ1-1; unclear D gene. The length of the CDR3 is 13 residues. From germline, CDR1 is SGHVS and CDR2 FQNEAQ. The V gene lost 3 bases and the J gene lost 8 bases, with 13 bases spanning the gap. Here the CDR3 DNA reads TGTGCCAGCAGCTTCGACCGGGATCGGGAAGCTTTCTTT. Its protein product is CASSFDRDREAFF.

The CDR3 DNA follows: TGTGCCAGCAGTAGAACAGCGGGGGGCCGAAATGAGCAGTTCTTC. Translation gives CASSRTAGGRNEQFF. The V and J genes are TRBV25-1 and TRBJ2-1, with 9 bases identical to TRBD2. V lost 5 bases, J lost 7 bases, and 9 bases stayed unmatched. This CDR3 is 15 amino acids long. Germline values: CDR1 MGHDK, CDR2 SYGVNS.

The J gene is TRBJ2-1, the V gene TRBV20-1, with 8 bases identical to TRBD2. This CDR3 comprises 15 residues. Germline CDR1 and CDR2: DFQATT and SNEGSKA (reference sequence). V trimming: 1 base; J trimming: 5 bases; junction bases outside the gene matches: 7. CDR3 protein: CSARGSGSIHNEQFF. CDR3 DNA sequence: TGCAGTGCTAGAGGGAGCGGGAGTATCCACAATGAGCAGTTCTTC.

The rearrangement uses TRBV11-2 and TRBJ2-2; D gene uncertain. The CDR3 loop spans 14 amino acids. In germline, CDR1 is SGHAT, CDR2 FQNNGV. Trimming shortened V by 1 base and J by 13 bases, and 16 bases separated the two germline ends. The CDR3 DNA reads TGTGCCAGCAGCTTAGCCCTTCAAATTGGCGTGCTGTTTTTT. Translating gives CASSLALQIGVLFF.

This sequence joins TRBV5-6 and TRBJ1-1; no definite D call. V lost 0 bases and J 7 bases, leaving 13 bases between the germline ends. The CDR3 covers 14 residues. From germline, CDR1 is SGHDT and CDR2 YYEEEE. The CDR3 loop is CASSLAWVVDEAFF. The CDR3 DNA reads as TGTGCCAGCAGCTTGGCCTGGGTTGTGGATGAAGCTTTCTTT.

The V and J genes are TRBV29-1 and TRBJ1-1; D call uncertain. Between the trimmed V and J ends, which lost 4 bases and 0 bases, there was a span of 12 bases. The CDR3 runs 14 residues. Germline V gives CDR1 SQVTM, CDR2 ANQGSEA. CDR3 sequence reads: CSVVDRIMNTEAFF. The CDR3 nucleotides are TGCAGCGTTGTAGACCGTATAATGAACACTGAAGCTTTCTTT.

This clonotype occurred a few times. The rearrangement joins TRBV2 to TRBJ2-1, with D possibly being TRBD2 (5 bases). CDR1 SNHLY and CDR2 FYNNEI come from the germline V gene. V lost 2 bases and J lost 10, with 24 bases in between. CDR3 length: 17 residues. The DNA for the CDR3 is TGTGCCAGCAGTGAATTCCCCACCCTAGCAGACTTCTCCGAGCAGTTCTTC. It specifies CASSEFPTLADFSEQFF.